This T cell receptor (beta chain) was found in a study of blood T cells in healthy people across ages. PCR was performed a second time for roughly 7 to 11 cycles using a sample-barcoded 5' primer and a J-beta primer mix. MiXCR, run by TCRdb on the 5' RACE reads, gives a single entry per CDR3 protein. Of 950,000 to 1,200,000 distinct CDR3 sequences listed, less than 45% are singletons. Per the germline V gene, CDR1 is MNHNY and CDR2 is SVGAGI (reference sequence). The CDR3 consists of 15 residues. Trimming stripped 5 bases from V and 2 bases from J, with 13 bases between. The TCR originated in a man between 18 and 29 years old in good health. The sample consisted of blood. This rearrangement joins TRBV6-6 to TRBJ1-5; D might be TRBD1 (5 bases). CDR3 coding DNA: TGTGCCAGCAGTCTCCGGGACGGACGCAATCAGCCCCAGCATTTT. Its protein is CASSLRDGRNQPQHF.